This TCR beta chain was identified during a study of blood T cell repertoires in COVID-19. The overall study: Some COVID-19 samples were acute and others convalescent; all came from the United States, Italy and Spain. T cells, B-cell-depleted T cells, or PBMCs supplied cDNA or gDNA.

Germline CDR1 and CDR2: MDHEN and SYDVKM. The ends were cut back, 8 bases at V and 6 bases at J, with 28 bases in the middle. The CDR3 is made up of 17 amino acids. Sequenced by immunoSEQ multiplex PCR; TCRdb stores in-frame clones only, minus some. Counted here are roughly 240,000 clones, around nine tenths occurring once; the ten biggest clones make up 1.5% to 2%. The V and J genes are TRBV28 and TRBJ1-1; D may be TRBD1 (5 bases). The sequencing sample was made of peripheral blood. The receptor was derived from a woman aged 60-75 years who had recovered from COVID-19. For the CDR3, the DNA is TGTGCCAGCTTGATGCCGGGCCACCCCCGGGGGATGGCTGAAGCTTTCTTT. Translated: CASLMPGHPRGMAEAFF.